The 21 T cell receptor beta chains given below trace back to one sample, sequenced in a study of radiotherapy plus CTLA-4 blockade in lung cancer. Produced via immunoSEQ multiplex PCR; TCRdb's table is partial and in-frame only. The data show 40,000 to 45,000 clones, about 70% seen once. Sequencing was performed on peripheral blood, taken from a patient treated with radiotherapy plus ipilimumab. The receptors originated from a human donor with non-small cell lung cancer who had stable disease on radiotherapy plus ipilimumab.

This chain uses TRBV30 with TRBJ2-3; 9 nucleotides match TRBD2. Unmatched junction bases numbered 4, after V lost 4 bases and J lost 2 bases. CDR3 length equals 14 residues. Germline V gene data show CDR1 as GTSNPN and CDR2 as SVGIG (reference sequence). CDR3 region: CAWTSGTSTDTQYF. In nucleotides, the CDR3 is TGTGCCTGGACTAGCGGGACTTCCACAGATACGCAGTATTTT.

The chain is built from TRBV11-3 and TRBJ1-1; maybe TRBD1 (6 bases). V lost 6 bases and J 8 bases, leaving 13 bases between the germline ends. This CDR3 has 12 residues. Germline lookup yields CDR1 SGHNT and CDR2 YENEEA. The CDR3 DNA follows: TGTGCCAGCAGTAGGATGGGGACAGAAGCTTTCTTT. It translates to CASSRMGTEAFF. The variable domain in full, with the rest retrieved from reference TRBV11-3 and TRBJ1-1, is EAGVVQSPRYKIIEKKQPVAFWCNPISGHNTLYWYLQNLGQGPELLIRYENEEAVDDSQLPKDRFSAERLKGVDSTLKIQPAELGDSAVYLCASSRMGTEAFFGQGTRLTVV.

The CDR3 DNA reads as TGTGCCAGCAGTGGCCGGGACAGGGGTTGGACCACTGAAGCTTTCTTT. It yields the protein CASSGRDRGWTTEAFF. V and J are TRBV2 and TRBJ1-1, with 10 bases identical to TRBD1. V was clipped by 4 bases and J by 4 bases; unmatched bases: 9. The CDR3 covers 16 residues. The germline V gene has CDR1 SNHLY and CDR2 FYNNEI.

The gene calls are TRBV10-3 and TRBJ1-1, with unresolved D. The CDR3 extends over 15 amino acids. CDR1 is ENHRY and CDR2 is SYGVKD in the germline V gene. V was pared by 0 bases and J by 2 bases, with 10 bases between. The CDR3 bases are TGTGCCATCAGTGAGTCGACTCTCGGAAACACTGAAGCTTTCTTT. Its translation is CAISESTLGNTEAFF.

This chain joins TRBV18 and TRBJ2-2; TRBD2 matches 7 bases. J lost 2 bases, V lost 6 bases, and 6 bases had no gene match. CDR1 KGHSH and CDR2 LQKENI come from the germline V gene. The CDR3 spans 15 residues. Written as DNA, the CDR3 is TGTGCCAGCTCGGCGGGGGTGCTTAACACCGGGGAGCTGTTTTTT. Translated: CASSAGVLNTGELFF.

This clone came up a few times. This chain connects TRBV10-3 to TRBJ2-5; TRBD2 is a possible D gene (5 bases). The V and J ends lost 11 bases and 1 base respectively, with 11 bases between them. The CDR3 has 12 amino acids. Germline V gene data show CDR1 as ENHRY and CDR2 as SYGVKD. CDR3 sequence: CAAGVVQETQYF. In nucleotides, the CDR3 is TGTGCCGCGGGTGTGGTCCAAGAGACCCAGTACTTC.

A single count supports this clone. This rearrangement joins TRBV11-3 to TRBJ2-7; 14 bases are shared with TRBD2. Germline V gene sequence: CDR1 SGHNT, CDR2 YENEEA. V shed 5 bases, J shed 5 bases, and the junction held 5 bases outside the gene matches. This CDR3 region has 15 residues. CDR3 in DNA: TGTGCCAGCAGCGTCTCGGGACTAGCGGGGGACGAGCAGTACTTC. This codes for CASSVSGLAGDEQYF. Full variable domain (outside the CDR3, taken from reference TRBV11-3 and TRBJ2-7): EAGVVQSPRYKIIEKKQPVAFWCNPISGHNTLYWYLQNLGQGPELLIRYENEEAVDDSQLPKDRFSAERLKGVDSTLKIQPAELGDSAVYLCASSVSGLAGDEQYFGPGTRLTVT.

This clone appeared a few times. CDR3 residues: CASSQESLAGDRFTDTQYF. CDR3 nucleotide sequence: TGCGCCAGCAGCCAAGAAAGCCTAGCGGGAGACCGATTCACAGATACGCAGTATTTT. The chain couples TRBV4-3 to TRBJ2-3; 10 nucleotides align to TRBD2. Germline V gene sequence: CDR1 LGHNA, CDR2 YSLEER. This CDR3 has 19 residues. Unmatched junction bases numbered 11, after V lost 0 bases and J lost 2 bases.

The chain carries TRBV5-3 and TRBJ2-3, with 9 bases that match TRBD2. TRBV5-3 is an ORF, with its function uncertain. This CDR3 comprises 19 residues. J lost 5 bases, V lost 0 bases, and 16 bases had no gene match. The CDR3 is CARSLGPRRLADEKDTQYF. CDR3 in DNA: TGTGCCAGAAGCTTGGGGCCCCGCCGACTAGCGGATGAGAAAGATACGCAGTATTTT.

The V call is TRBV6-5, the J call TRBJ1-2, with D tentatively TRBD1 (5 bases). Germline V gene sequence: CDR1 MNHEY, CDR2 SVGAGI. V was cut by 4 bases and J by 6 bases, with 12 bases left in between. The CDR3 has 13 amino acids. The CDR3 protein is CASSLGREDGYTF. In DNA, the CDR3 is TGTGCCAGCAGTTTGGGCAGGGAGGATGGCTACACCTTC.

The CDR3 is CASSQVAGGSYNEQFF. The CDR3 DNA reads TGCGCCAGCAGCCAAGTGGCGGGGGGCTCCTACAATGAGCAGTTCTTC. The chain is built from TRBV4-1 and TRBJ2-1; 8 nucleotides line up with TRBD2. CDR1 and CDR2 (germline): MGHRA, YSYEKL. J was trimmed by 0 bases and V by 1 base; bases with no gene match: 2. The length of the CDR3 is 16 residues.

The chain combines TRBV10-3 with TRBJ2-2; 8 bases map to TRBD1. After removal of 0 bases from V and 3 bases from J, the junction contained 9 bases not matched to a gene. There are 18 residues in the CDR3. Per the germline V gene, CDR1 is ENHRY and CDR2 is SYGVKD. CDR3 nucleotides: TGTGCCATCAGTGAGTCCCGGACAGGGAAAGGAGACACCGGGGAGCTGTTTTTT. Translation: CAISESRTGKGDTGELFF.

J is TRBJ2-5 and V is TRBV5-1; 7 bases match TRBD2. Trimming removed 0 bases from V and 2 bases from J; junction bases left unmatched: 4. Germline CDR1 SGHRS, CDR2 YFSETQ. This CDR3 contains 15 residues. The CDR3 DNA follows: TGCGCCAGCAGCTTGGTGTGGGGGGGTCAAGAGACCCAGTACTTC. It is translated as CASSLVWGGQETQYF. The whole variable domain, remainder taken from reference TRBV5-1 and TRBJ2-5, is KAGVTQTPRYLIKTRGQQVTLSCSPISGHRSVSWYQQTPGQGLQFLFEYFSETQRNKGNFPGRFSGRQFSNSRSEMNVSTLELGDSALYLCASSLVWGGQETQYFGPGTRLLVL.

CDR3 sequence: CSVEGRGIGELFF. The DNA of the CDR3 is TGCAGCGTTGAAGGCAGGGGTATCGGGGAGCTGTTTTTT. V gene TRBV29-1 combines with J gene TRBJ2-2; the D gene is possibly TRBD1 (6 bases). Looked up from germline, CDR1 is SQVTM and CDR2 is ANQGSEA. The germline V and J ends were trimmed by 1 base and 7 bases, with 10 bases remaining between them. The CDR3 has 13 residues.

The chain couples TRBV6-5 to TRBJ1-2; tentative D call: TRBD1 (5 bases). Germline V lookup: CDR1 MNHEY, CDR2 SVGAGI. This CDR3 region has 14 residues. V dropped 0 bases and J dropped 3 bases, with 8 bases sitting between them. CDR3 residues: CASSYSAGHYGYTF. The CDR3, as DNA: TGTGCCAGCAGTTACTCGGCAGGGCACTATGGCTACACCTTC.

This clone has only a few counts. The rearrangement uses TRBV10-3 and TRBJ2-3; D might be TRBD2 (6 bases). The CDR3 totals 16 residues. Trimming took 11 bases from V and 4 from J, leaving 25 bases between them. Looked up from germline, CDR1 is ENHRY and CDR2 is SYGVKD. CDR3 nucleotides: TGTGCCTCCAGGGATTACGGCGGGGAGACCGCAGATACGCAGTATTTT. This gives the protein CASRDYGGETADTQYF.

This chain uses TRBV6-1 with TRBJ1-1, with 7 bases fitting TRBD1. CDR3 length: 13 amino acids. Germline CDR1 and CDR2: MNHNS and SASEGT. With V trimmed by 7 bases and J by 5 bases, 7 bases remained unmatched. The CDR3 is CASTRGTATEAFF. The CDR3, as DNA: TGTGCCAGCACCCGAGGGACAGCGACTGAAGCTTTCTTT.

The CDR3 sequence: CASSAGEYGGYTF. The CDR3, as DNA: TGTGCCAGCAGTGCAGGGGAGTATGGGGGCTACACCTTC. This rearrangement joins TRBV6-1 to TRBJ1-2, with a weak D call TRBD1 (6 bases). The CDR3 runs to 13 residues. Deletions cut 4 bases from V and 8 bases from J, with 14 bases between. CDR1 is MNHNS and CDR2 is SASEGT in the germline V gene.

The chain recombines TRBV7-8 with TRBJ1-5; D is perhaps TRBD1 (5 bases). This CDR3 has 14 amino acids. CDR1 is SGHVS and CDR2 is FQNEAQ in the germline V gene. V lost 0 bases to trimming and J lost 10 bases, with 13 bases between them. CDR3: CASSLAGVLNPQHF. CDR3 DNA: TGTGCCAGCAGCTTAGCAGGGGTCCTCAACCCCCAGCATTTT.

The J gene is TRBJ1-1, the V gene TRBV7-9, with 10 nucleotides matching TRBD1. The CDR3 is 15 amino acids. V lost 5 bases and J lost 6; bases outside the gene matches: 9. The germline CDR1 and CDR2 sequences are SEHNR and FQNEAQ (reference sequence). Here the CDR3 reads CASSMGQGNLAEAFF. CDR3 sequence (DNA): TGTGCCAGCAGCATGGGACAGGGGAATTTGGCTGAAGCTTTCTTT.

This clone was seen a handful of times. The rearrangement joins TRBV30 to TRBJ1-6, with TRBD1 matching over 8 bases. Looked up from germline, CDR1 is GTSNPN and CDR2 is SVGIG (reference sequence). V shed 5 bases, J shed 9 bases, and the junction held 6 bases outside the gene matches. The CDR3 sequence is 13 residues long. Written as DNA, the CDR3 is TGTGCCTGGGGACAGGGAACTGTTTCACCCCTCCACTTT. Protein product: CAWGQGTVSPLHF.